The next 20 T cell receptor beta chains were all read from a single sample in a study of T cells in Graves' hyperthyroidism and ophthalmopathy. TCR beta CDR3 sequences were amplified from RNA transcripts. HTBI primers drove first-round RT-PCR of the TCR CDR3. MiXCR was run by TCRdb on the multiplex PCR reads, yielding one entry per CDR3 protein. There are around 700,000 distinct CDR3 sequences in the sample; roughly 20% occur only once, and 16% lies in the top ten. Material for sequencing was blood. Source of these receptors: a woman in her 50s with Graves' hyperthyroidism that later progressed to Graves' ophthalmopathy.

The CDR3 loop is CASSHNSNPGREGGGAEAFF. The DNA of the CDR3 is TGCGCCAGCAGCCATAACTCAAATCCCGGCCGAGAGGGAGGTGGCGCTGAAGCTTTCTTT. V gene TRBV4-1 combines with J gene TRBJ1-1; D is ambiguous. V was clipped by 3 bases and J by 6 bases, with 32 bases between them. CDR1 MGHRA and CDR2 YSYEKL come from the germline V gene. This CDR3 comprises 20 residues.

This clonotype was found many times. The gene calls are TRBV2 and TRBJ2-3; D gene unclear. V was trimmed by 6 bases and J by 1 base, leaving 8 bases between them. The germline V gene encodes CDR1 SNHLY and CDR2 FYNNEI. This CDR3 has 13 residues. CDR3 DNA: TGTGCCAGCAGAGGGTCAGGCACAGATACGCAGTATTTT. Translating it yields CASRGSGTDTQYF. Together with reference TRBV2 and TRBJ2-3, the CDR3 gives the full variable domain: EPEVTQTPSHQVTQMGQEVILRCVPISNHLYFYWYRQILGQKVEFLVSFYNNEISEKSEIFDDQFSVERPDGSNFTLKIRSTKLEDSAMYFCASRGSGTDTQYFGPGTRLTVL.

This clonotype has ten or more counts. The chain employs TRBV11-2 and TRBJ1-1; D gene uncertain. Germline assignment: CDR1 SGHAT and CDR2 FQNNGV. This CDR3 is built from 13 residues. V lost 5 bases and J 2 bases, leaving 9 bases between the germline ends. DNA for the CDR3: TGTGCCAGCAGCATAAAGAGAAACACTGAAGCTTTCTTT. Translating it yields CASSIKRNTEAFF.

This clonotype was observed a few times. This sequence joins TRBV29-1 and TRBJ2-3; weak D call: TRBD2 (5 bases). The CDR3 spans 14 residues. Germline V gene sequence: CDR1 SQVTM, CDR2 ANQGSEA. V gave up 4 bases and J gave up 2 bases, with 13 bases separating them. In DNA, the CDR3 is TGCAGCGTTGTAAAGGAGGCCTCCACAGATACGCAGTATTTT. Translation gives CSVVKEASTDTQYF.

This clonotype was counted between two and nine times. The chain is built from TRBV27 and TRBJ1-6, with a tentative D call TRBD1 (5 bases). This CDR3 region has 15 residues. Trimming removed 7 bases from V and 1 base from J, with 11 bases in between. CDR1 is MNHEY and CDR2 is SMNVEV in the germline V gene (reference sequence). The CDR3 DNA reads TGTGCCAGCACCAGGGAAAGGTCCTATAATTCACCCCTCCACTTT. Its protein product is CASTRERSYNSPLHF.

This clonotype was detected a few times. The V gene is TRBV20-1, the J gene TRBJ1-4; D uncertain. In germline, CDR1 is DFQATT, CDR2 SNEGSKA (reference sequence). Trimming left V 7 bases short and J 4 bases short, with 10 bases between. The CDR3 runs 12 residues. The CDR3 loop reads CSGARLNEKLFF. The CDR3 nucleotides read TGCAGTGGGGCACGGCTTAATGAAAAACTGTTTTTT.

The chain has TRBV9 and TRBJ1-6; 8 bases are a match to TRBD1. This CDR3 has 17 amino acids. With V trimmed by 3 bases and J by 5 bases, 10 bases remained unmatched. Germline values: CDR1 SGDLS, CDR2 YYNGEE. The DNA for the CDR3 is TGTGCCAGCAGCGGCGACAGGGGCGGCCCCAATAATTCACCCCTCCACTTT. Residues: CASSGDRGGPNNSPLHF.

This clonotype has only a few counts. The chain links TRBV20-1 to TRBJ1-1; TRBD1 is a possible D gene (6 bases). The CDR3 sequence is 16 residues long. The ends were cut back, 6 bases at V and 0 bases at J, with 20 bases in the middle. The germline gives CDR1 DFQATT, CDR2 SNEGSKA (reference sequence). CDR3 protein: CSANDRRKNLNTEAFF. The CDR3 nucleotides are TGCAGTGCCAACGACAGGAGAAAAAATTTGAACACTGAAGCTTTCTTT.

Many counts were recorded for this clonotype. V gene TRBV20-1 combines with J gene TRBJ1-1, with D hard to call. Per the germline V gene, CDR1 is DFQATT and CDR2 is SNEGSKA (reference sequence). The germline V and J ends were trimmed by 2 bases and 0 bases, with 7 bases remaining between them. CDR3 length: 13 amino acids. The CDR3 region has the DNA TGCAGTGCTAGATACGGCATGAACACTGAAGCTTTCTTT. The encoded protein is CSARYGMNTEAFF.

This clonotype was seen many times. The chain joins TRBV6-1 to TRBJ1-5, with 8 bases matching TRBD1. The trim removed 5 bases at V and 6 bases at J, leaving 6 bases unmatched. The CDR3 contains 14 residues. Germline loops: CDR1 MNHNS, CDR2 SASEGT. CDR3 bases: TGTGCCAGCAGTCGACAGGGGACGAGTCAGCCCCAGCATTTT. As protein: CASSRQGTSQPQHF.

The sample holds many counts of this clonotype. The DNA for the CDR3 is TGTGCCAGCAGCCAGACAGGGGATGGCAATCAGCCCCAGCATTTT. Encoded protein: CASSQTGDGNQPQHF. The rearrangement uses TRBV3-1 and TRBJ1-5; TRBD1 agrees at 8 bases. In germline, CDR1 is LGHDT, CDR2 YNNKEL (reference sequence). The CDR3 covers 15 residues. Trimming cost V 3 bases and J 2 bases; bases outside gene matches: 3.

This clonotype was recorded many times. The V gene is TRBV6-1, the J gene TRBJ2-1, with 10 bases that match TRBD1. This CDR3 is built from 16 residues. From germline, CDR1 is MNHNS and CDR2 SASEGT. V was clipped by 2 bases and J by 4 bases; unmatched bases: 5. The CDR3 region has the DNA TGTGCCAGCAGTGAAAATCGGGACAGGGGTTACAATGAGCAGTTCTTC. Amino acids: CASSENRDRGYNEQFF.

This clonotype came up a few times. The J gene is TRBJ2-7, the V gene TRBV29-1, with a weak D call TRBD1 (6 bases). This CDR3 is 12 amino acids long. Trimming left V 3 bases short and J 6 bases short, with 12 bases between. Germline V gives CDR1 SQVTM, CDR2 ANQGSEA. The CDR3 reads CSVDVGAGEQYF. CDR3 DNA sequence: TGCAGCGTTGATGTGGGGGCTGGCGAGCAGTACTTC.

This clonotype was observed a few times. The CDR3 nucleotides read TGTGCCAGCAGTTACTCTACACACGAGGGAAAACTGTTTTTT. Translation: CASSYSTHEGKLFF. This chain uses TRBV6-6 with TRBJ1-4; no clear D gene. Trimming removed 0 bases from V and 10 bases from J, with 12 bases in between. Germline CDR1 MNHNY, CDR2 SVGAGI (reference sequence). The CDR3 consists of 14 residues.

The rearrangement links TRBV3-1 to TRBJ1-5; D perhaps matches TRBD1 (5 bases). CDR1 is LGHDT, CDR2 YNNKEL, per germline (reference sequence). Trimming took off 4 bases at V and 2 bases at J, with 12 bases between the two ends. The CDR3 is 15 residues long. The CDR3 sequence is CASSPGAPGNQPQHF. The DNA of the CDR3 is TGTGCCAGCAGCCCTGGGGCCCCCGGCAATCAGCCCCAGCATTTT.

This clonotype turned up a few times. The chain carries TRBV7-9 and TRBJ2-7, with D perhaps TRBD1 (7 bases). Germline V CDR1 and CDR2: SEHNR, FQNEAQ (reference sequence). V was shortened by 4 bases and J by 5 bases, with 9 bases between the two germline ends. The CDR3 loop spans 12 amino acids. The CDR3 is CASSSRGDEQYF. The CDR3, as DNA: TGTGCCAGCAGCTCCAGGGGGGACGAGCAGTACTTC. Based on the CDR3 plus reference TRBV7-9 and TRBJ2-7, the full variable domain is DTGVSQNPRHKITKRGQNVTFRCDPISEHNRLYWYRQTLGQGPEFLTYFQNEAQLEKSRLLSDRFSAERPKGSFSTLEIQRTEQGDSAMYLCASSSRGDEQYFGPGTRLTVT.

This clonotype showed up many times. This sequence joins TRBV5-4 and TRBJ1-1, with D unclear. V gave up 5 bases and J gave up 1 base, with 12 bases separating them. CDR1 and CDR2 (germline): SGHNT, YYREEE (reference sequence). There are 14 residues in the CDR3. The CDR3 DNA follows: TGTGCCAGCAGTTTAGGGCCTCCGAACACTGAAGCTTTCTTT. This translates into CASSLGPPNTEAFF.

This sequence joins TRBV19 and TRBJ1-5, with D possibly being TRBD1 (5 bases). CDR1 is LNHDA and CDR2 is SQIVND in the germline V gene (reference sequence). V was pared by 7 bases and J by 0 bases, with 13 bases between. The CDR3 is 15 residues long. The CDR3 is CASNALGGSNQPQHF. The CDR3 DNA reads as TGTGCCAGTAATGCGTTGGGGGGTAGCAATCAGCCCCAGCATTTT.

The rearrangement uses TRBV9 and TRBJ2-5; tentatively, D is TRBD2 (6 bases). Trimming took off 0 bases at V and 5 bases at J, with 14 bases between the two ends. CDR1 is SGDLS and CDR2 is YYNGEE in the germline V gene. The length of the CDR3 is 15 residues. The CDR3 DNA follows: TGTGCCAGCAGCGTAGAAGGGAGGAAACAGGAGACCCAGTACTTC. Translated: CASSVEGRKQETQYF.

This clonotype appeared a few times. The chain links TRBV12-3 or TRBV12-4 to TRBJ2-2; the D gene could be TRBD1 or TRBD2 (5 bases each). Trimming pared 2 bases from V and 3 bases from J, leaving 13 bases between. This CDR3 contains 16 residues. The CDR3 nucleotides are TGTGCCAGCAGTTTATGGGGGATTGAGGACACCGGGGAGCTGTTTTTT. Its protein product is CASSLWGIEDTGELFF.